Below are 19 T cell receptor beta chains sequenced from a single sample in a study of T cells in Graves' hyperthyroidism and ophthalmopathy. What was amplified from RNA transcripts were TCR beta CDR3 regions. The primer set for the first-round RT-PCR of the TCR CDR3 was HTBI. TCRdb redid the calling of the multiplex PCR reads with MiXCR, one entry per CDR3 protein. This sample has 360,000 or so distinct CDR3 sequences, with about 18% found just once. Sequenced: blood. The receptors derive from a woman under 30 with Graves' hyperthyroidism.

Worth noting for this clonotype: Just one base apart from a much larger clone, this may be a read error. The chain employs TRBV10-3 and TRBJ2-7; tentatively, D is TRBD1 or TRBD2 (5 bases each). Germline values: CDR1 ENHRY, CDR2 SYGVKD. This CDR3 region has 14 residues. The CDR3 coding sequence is TGTGTCATCATGTCGGGACGCATGGCCTACGAGCAGTACTTC. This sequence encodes CVIMSGRMAYEQYF.

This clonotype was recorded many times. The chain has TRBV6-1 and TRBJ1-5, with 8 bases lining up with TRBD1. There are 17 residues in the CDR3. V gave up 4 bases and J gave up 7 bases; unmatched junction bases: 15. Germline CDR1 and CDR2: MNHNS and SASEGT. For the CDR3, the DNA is TGTGCCAGCAGTGGTAGACAGGGGTCATCCTTTGGGCAGCCCCAGCATTTT. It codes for CASSGRQGSSFGQPQHF.

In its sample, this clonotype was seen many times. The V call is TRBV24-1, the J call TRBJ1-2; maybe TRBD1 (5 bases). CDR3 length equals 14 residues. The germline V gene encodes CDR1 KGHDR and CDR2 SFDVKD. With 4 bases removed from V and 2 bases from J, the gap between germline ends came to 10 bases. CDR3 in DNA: TGTGCCACCAGTGACCTCCGGGACAACTATGGCTACACCTTC. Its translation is CATSDLRDNYGYTF.

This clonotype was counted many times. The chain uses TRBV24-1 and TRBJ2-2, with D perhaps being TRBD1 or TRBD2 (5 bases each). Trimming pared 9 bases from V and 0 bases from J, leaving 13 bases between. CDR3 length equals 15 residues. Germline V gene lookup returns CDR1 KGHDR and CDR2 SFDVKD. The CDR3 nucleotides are TGTGCCACCTCCCTCCAGGGAGCGAACACCGGGGAGCTGTTTTTT. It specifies CATSLQGANTGELFF.

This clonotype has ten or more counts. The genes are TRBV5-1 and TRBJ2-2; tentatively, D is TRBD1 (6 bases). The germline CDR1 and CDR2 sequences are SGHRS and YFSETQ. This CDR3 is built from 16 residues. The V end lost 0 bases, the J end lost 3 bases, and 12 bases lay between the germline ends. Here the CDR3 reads CASSLVAGDDTGELFF. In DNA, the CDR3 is TGCGCCAGCAGCTTGGTGGCAGGGGATGACACCGGGGAGCTGTTTTTT.

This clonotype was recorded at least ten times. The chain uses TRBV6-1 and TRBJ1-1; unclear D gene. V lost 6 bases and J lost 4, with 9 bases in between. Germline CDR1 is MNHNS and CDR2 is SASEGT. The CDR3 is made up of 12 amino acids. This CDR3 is CASSDYPTEAFF. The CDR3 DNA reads TGTGCCAGCAGCGATTACCCCACTGAAGCTTTCTTT.

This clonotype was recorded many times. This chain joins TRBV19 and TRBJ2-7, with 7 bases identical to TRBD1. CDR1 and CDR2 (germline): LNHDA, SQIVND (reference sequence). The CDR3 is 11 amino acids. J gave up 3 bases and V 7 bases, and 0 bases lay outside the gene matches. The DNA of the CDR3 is TGTGCCAGTACAGGGGGCTACGAGCAGTACTTC. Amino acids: CASTGGYEQYF.

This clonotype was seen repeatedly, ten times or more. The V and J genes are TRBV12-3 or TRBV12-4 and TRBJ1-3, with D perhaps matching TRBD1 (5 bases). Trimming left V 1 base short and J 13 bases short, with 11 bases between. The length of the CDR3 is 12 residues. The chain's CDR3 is CASSLEGREIYF. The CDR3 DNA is TGTGCCAGCAGTTTAGAAGGCAGGGAAATATATTTT.

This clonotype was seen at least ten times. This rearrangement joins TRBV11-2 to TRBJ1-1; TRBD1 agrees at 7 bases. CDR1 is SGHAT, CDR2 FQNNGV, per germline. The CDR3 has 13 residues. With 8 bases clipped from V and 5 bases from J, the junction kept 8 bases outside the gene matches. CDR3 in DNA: TGTGCCAGCGGGACAGACGGGGGTACTGAAGCTTTCTTT. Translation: CASGTDGGTEAFF. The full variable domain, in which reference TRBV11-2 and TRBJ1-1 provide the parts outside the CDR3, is EAGVAQSPRYKIIEKRQSVAFWCNPISGHATLYWYQQILGQGPKLLIQFQNNGVVDDSQLPKDRFSAERLKGVDSTLKIQPAKLEDSAVYLCASGTDGGTEAFFGQGTRLTVV.

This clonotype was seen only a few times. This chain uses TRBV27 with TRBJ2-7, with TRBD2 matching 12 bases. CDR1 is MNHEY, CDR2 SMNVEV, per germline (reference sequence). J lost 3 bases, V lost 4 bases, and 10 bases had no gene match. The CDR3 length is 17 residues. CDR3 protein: CASSSPMTSGGRYEQYF. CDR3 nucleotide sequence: TGTGCCAGCAGTTCACCCATGACTAGCGGGGGACGCTACGAGCAGTACTTC.

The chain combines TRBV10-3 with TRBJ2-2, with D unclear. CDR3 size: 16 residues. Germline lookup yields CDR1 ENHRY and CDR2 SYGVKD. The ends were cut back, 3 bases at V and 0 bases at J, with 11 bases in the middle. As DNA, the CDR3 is TGTGCCATCAGTGATTCCGGGTCCGCGAACACCGGGGAGCTGTTTTTT. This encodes CAISDSGSANTGELFF.

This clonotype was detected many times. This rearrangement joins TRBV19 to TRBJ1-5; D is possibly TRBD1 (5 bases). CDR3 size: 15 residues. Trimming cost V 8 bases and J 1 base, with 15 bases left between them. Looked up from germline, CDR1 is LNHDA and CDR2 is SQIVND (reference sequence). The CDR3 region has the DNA TGTGCCAGTCGACCCGGGACCCTAAGCAATCAGCCCCAGCATTTT. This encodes CASRPGTLSNQPQHF.

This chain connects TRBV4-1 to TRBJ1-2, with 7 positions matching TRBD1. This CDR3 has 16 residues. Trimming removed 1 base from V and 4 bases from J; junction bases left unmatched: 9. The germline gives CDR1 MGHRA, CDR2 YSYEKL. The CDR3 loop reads CASSQAGRGPVYGYTF. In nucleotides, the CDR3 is TGCGCCAGCAGCCAAGCAGGGAGGGGGCCAGTCTATGGCTACACCTTC.

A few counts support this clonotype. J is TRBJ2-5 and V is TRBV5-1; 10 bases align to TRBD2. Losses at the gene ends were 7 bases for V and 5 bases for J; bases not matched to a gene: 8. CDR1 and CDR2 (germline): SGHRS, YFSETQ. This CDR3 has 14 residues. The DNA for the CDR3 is TGCGCCAGCGGAACCGGGACTAGCGTGGAGACCCAGTACTTC. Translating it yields CASGTGTSVETQYF.

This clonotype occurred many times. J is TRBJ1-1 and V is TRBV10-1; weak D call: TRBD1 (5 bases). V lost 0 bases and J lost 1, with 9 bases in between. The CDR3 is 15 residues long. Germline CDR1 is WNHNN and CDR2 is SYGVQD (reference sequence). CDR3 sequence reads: CASSESRGRNTEAFF. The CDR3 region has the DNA TGCGCCAGCAGTGAGTCGAGGGGAAGGAACACTGAAGCTTTCTTT.

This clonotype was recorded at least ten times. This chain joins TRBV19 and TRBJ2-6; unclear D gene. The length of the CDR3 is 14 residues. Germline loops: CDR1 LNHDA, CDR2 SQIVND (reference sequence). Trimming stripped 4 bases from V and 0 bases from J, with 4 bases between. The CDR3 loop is CASSRYSGANVLTF. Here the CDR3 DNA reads TGTGCCAGTAGTAGGTACTCTGGGGCCAACGTCCTGACTTTC.

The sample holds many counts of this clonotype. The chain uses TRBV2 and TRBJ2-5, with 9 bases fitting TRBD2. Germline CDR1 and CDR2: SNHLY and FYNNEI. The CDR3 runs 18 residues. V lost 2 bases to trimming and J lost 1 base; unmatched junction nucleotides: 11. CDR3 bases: TGTGCCAGCAGTGAATGGGACCTAGCGGGATTGAGCCAAGAGACCCAGTACTTC. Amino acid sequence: CASSEWDLAGLSQETQYF.

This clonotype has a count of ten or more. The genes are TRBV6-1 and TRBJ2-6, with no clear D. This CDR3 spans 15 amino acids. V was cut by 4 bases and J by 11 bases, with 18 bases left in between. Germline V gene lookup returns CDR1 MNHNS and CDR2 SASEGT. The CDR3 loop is CASSGGTINSDVLTF. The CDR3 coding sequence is TGTGCCAGCAGTGGGGGAACCATCAACTCGGACGTCCTGACTTTC.

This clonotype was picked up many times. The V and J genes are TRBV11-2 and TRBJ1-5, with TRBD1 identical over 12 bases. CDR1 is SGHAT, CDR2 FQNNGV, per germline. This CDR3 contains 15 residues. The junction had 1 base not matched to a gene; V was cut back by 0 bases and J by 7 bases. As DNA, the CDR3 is TGTGCCAGCAGCTTAGAAGGGACAGGGGGCCAGCCCCAGCATTTT. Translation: CASSLEGTGGQPQHF.